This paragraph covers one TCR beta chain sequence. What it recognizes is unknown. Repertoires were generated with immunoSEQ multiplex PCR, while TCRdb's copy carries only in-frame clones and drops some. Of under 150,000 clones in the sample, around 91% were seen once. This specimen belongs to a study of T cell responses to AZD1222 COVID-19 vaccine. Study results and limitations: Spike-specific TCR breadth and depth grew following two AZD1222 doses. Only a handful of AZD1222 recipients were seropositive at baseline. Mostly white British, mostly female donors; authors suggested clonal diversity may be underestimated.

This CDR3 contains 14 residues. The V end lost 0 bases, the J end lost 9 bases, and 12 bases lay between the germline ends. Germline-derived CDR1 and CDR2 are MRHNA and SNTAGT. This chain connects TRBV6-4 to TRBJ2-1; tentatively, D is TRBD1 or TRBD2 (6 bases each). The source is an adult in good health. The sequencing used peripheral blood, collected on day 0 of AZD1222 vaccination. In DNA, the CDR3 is TGTGCCAGCAGTGACTCGTCGGGGGCCGGTGAGCAGTTCTTC. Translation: CASSDSSGAGEQFF.